This is a list of T cell receptor beta chains from one sample in a study of CD8 T cells in Susac syndrome. TCRdb recomputed calls from the immunoSEQ multiplex PCR reads with MiXCR, one row per CDR3 protein. Among 180,000 or so distinct CDR3 sequences, roughly 94% were seen once, and the ten largest hold approximately 0.099%. The sequencing sample was made of CD4+ T cells from PBMCs. These receptors originate from a human donor with Susac syndrome. Each CDR3 is given with its conserved first and last residue. D genes are given only for firm matches. The size entry is marked missing in some rows and otherwise reads once, few, many or a size class.

TRBJ2-3,-,TRBV4-3,-,TGCGCCAGCAGCCAAGAATACTGGTCTCCAGATACGCAGTATTTT,CASSQEYWSPDTQYF
TRBJ1-1,-,TRBV20-1,-,TGCAGTGCTCTACAGGTGAGGAACACTGAAGCTTTCTTT,CSALQVRNTEAFF
TRBJ2-7,TRBD2,TRBV20-1,once,TGCAGTGCTAGCGCATTAGCTAGCGGGAGGTACGAGCAGTACTTC,CSASALASGRYEQYF
TRBJ2-3,-,TRBV20-1,-,TGCAGTGCTAGACCCCCCGGGGACGGGGCAGATACGCAGTATTTT,CSARPPGDGADTQYF
TRBJ2-1,-,TRBV7-9,once,TGTGCCAGCAGCTTAGAGGCTAGTAGCAATGAGCAGTTCTTC,CASSLEASSNEQFF
TRBJ2-1,-,TRBV20-1,-,TGCAGTGCTAGTCCCAGTAGGGGCGGCAATGAGCAGTTCTTC,CSASPSRGGNEQFF
TRBJ2-7,TRBD1,TRBV18,-,TGTGCCAGCTCACCACGGGACAGGGGCTACGAGCAGTACTTC,CASSPRDRGYEQYF
TRBJ2-2,TRBD1,TRBV19,-,TGTGCCAGTACCGTTGGTGTGACAGGGTGGAACACCGGGGAGCTGTTTTTT,CASTVGVTGWNTGELFF
TRBJ2-5,-,TRBV20-1,-,TGCAGTGCTACCCGCCCCAGCGGCCGGGAGACCCAGTACTTC,CSATRPSGRETQYF
TRBJ1-3,-,TRBV7-9,-,TGTGCCAGCAGCTTAGCTGGAAACACCATATATTTT,CASSLAGNTIYF
TRBJ1-4,TRBD1,TRBV7-9,-,TGTGCCAGCAGCCGACAGGGGACTAATGAAAAACTGTTTTTT,CASSRQGTNEKLFF